What follows describes a single TCR beta chain. The data are from a study of cytomegalovirus exposure and HLA in healthy donors. The overall study: The early release's HLA-typed donors yielded approximately 81 million unique TCRs.

The CDR3 has 16 amino acids. Germline CDR1 reads MNHNY; CDR2 reads SVGAGI (reference sequence). PCR was performed using 60 Vbeta and 13 Jbeta primers. The assay was immunoSEQ multiplex PCR, and TCRdb's table has in-frame clones only and misses some. The sample includes 140,000 to 150,000 clones, roughly 80% of them seen just once. V usage is TRBV6-6 and J usage is TRBJ2-5; 11 nucleotides match TRBD2. With the DNA end fitting TRBJ2-7 better, the J assignment may be wrong. This receptor was obtained from a woman in her forties in good health and CMV-seropositive. The sequenced sample consisted of PBMCs. The CDR3, as DNA: TGTGCCAGCAGCCCCAAGAAGGTAGCGGGAGGGAACGAGCAGTACTTC. This translates into CASSPKKVAGGNEQYF.